Described below is a single T cell receptor (beta chain) sequence and its context. CDR3 length: 14 amino acids. Germline V gene lookup returns CDR1 MDHEN and CDR2 SYDVKM. V lost 2 bases and J 7 bases, leaving 12 bases between the germline ends. This entry is derived from a study of OX40 agonist ivuxolimab in advanced cancers. Method: immunoSEQ multiplex PCR; TCRdb's copy keeps in-frame clones and lacks some. Here the sample spans tens of thousands of clones, roughly 87% being singletons. Sequencing used CD4+ or CD8+ T cells sorted from blood, obtained in a trial of the OX40 agonist ivuxolimab. The gene calls are TRBV28 and TRBJ2-1; the D gene is possibly TRBD2 (6 bases). The sequence was obtained from an adult with an advanced solid tumor such as melanoma, head and neck, liver or kidney cancer. CDR3 nucleotides: TGTGCCAGCAGTTTAGGACTACTAATTAATGAGCAGTTCTTC. It yields the protein CASSLGLLINEQFF.